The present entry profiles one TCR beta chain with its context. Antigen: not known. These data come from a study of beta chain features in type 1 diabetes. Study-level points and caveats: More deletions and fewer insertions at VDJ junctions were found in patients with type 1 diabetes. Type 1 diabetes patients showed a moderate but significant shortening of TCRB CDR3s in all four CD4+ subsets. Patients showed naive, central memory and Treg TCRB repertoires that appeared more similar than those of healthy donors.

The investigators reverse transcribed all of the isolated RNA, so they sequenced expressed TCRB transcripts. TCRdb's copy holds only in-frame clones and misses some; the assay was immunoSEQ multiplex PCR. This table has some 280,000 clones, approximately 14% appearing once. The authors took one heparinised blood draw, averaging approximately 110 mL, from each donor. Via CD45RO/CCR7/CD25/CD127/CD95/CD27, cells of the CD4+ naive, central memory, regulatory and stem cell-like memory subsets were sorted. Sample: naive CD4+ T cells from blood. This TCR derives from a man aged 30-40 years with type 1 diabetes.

The CDR3 DNA reads as TGTGCCAGTAGTCCCCGGACAGGGAACTATGGCTACACCTTC. Protein: CASSPRTGNYGYTF. The rearrangement joins TRBV19 to TRBJ1-2; 8 positions agree with TRBD1. With V trimmed by 5 bases and J by 2 bases, 4 bases remained unmatched. This CDR3 spans 14 amino acids. Germline CDR1 is LNHDA and CDR2 is SQIVND (reference sequence).